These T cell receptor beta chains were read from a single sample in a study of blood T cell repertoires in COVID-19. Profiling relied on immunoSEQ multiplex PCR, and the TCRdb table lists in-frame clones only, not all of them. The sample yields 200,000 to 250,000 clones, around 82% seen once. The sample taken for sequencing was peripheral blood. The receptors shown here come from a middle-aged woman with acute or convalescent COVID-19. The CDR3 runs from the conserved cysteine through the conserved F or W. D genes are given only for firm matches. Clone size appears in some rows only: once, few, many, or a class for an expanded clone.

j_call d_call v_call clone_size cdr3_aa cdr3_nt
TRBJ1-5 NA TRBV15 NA CATSRGLGQPQHF TGTGCCACCAGCAGGGGGCTTGGTCAGCCCCAGCATTTT
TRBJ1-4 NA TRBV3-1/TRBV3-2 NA CASSQNPSGNEKLFF TGTGCCAGCAGCCAGAACCCCAGCGGTAATGAAAAACTGTTTTTT
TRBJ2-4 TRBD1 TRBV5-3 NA CARSAGQGLSQYF TGTGCCAGAAGCGCAGGACAGGGGTTGAGTCAGTACTTC
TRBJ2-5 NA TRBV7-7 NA CASTRLAVDQETQYF TGTGCCAGCACCCGTCTAGCTGTTGATCAGGAGACCCAGTACTTC
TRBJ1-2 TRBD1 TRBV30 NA CAWRGPGTGNYGYTF TGTGCCTGGAGAGGCCCGGGGACAGGGAACTATGGCTACACCTTC
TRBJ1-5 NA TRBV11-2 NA CASSLTPSGNQPQHF TGTGCCAGCAGCTTAACCCCCTCCGGGAATCAGCCCCAGCATTTT
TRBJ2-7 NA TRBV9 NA CASSARDKASYEQYF TGTGCCAGCAGCGCCCGGGACAAGGCTTCCTACGAGCAGTACTTC
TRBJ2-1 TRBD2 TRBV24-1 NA CATSDQGLAGKVYNEQFF TGTGCCACCAGTGACCAAGGACTAGCGGGAAAAGTCTACAATGAGCAGTTCTTC
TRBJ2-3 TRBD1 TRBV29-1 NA CSVEGTGNADTQYF TGCAGCGTTGAGGGGACAGGGAACGCAGATACGCAGTATTTT
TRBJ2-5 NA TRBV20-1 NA CSAIQIETQYF TGCAGTGCTATCCAGATCGAGACCCAGTACTTC
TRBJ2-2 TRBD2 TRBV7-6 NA CASSSLGTKNTGELFF TGTGCCAGCAGCTCTCTCGGGACTAAGAACACCGGGGAGCTGTTTTTT
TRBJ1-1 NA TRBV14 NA CASSQERVGQGLATEAFF TGTGCCAGCAGCCAAGAACGTGTTGGGCAGGGGCTAGCCACTGAAGCTTTCTTT
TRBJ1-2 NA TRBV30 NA CAWSVNGDRGRNYGYTF TGTGCCTGGAGTGTAAACGGGGATCGGGGAAGGAACTATGGCTACACCTTC
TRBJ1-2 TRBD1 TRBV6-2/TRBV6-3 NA CASSSSGQGPRGYTF TGTGCCAGCAGCAGTTCCGGACAGGGGCCTCGGGGCTACACCTTC
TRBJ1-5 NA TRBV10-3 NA CATRNSNQPQHF TGTGCCACTAGGAATAGCAATCAGCCCCAGCATTTT
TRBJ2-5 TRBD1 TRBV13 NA CASSLRSTGVFQETQYF TGTGCCAGCAGCTTACGTAGCACAGGGGTCTTCCAAGAGACCCAGTACTTC
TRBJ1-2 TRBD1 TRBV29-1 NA CSVGTGNYGYTF TGCAGCGTCGGGACAGGGAACTATGGCTACACCTTC
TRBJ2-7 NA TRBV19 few CASSPQVSTYEQYF TGTGCCAGTAGTCCCCAGGTCAGCACCTACGAGCAGTACTTC
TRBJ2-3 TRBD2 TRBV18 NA CASSPPSTSGTDTQYF TGTGCCAGCTCACCACCTTCGACTAGCGGCACAGATACGCAGTATTTT
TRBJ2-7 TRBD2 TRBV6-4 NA CASSPASGGAHEQYF TGTGCCAGCAGTCCCGCTAGCGGGGGGGCCCACGAGCAGTACTTC
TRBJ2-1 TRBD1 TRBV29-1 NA CSVVGQGYGEQFF TGCAGCGTAGTGGGACAGGGGTACGGTGAGCAGTTCTTC
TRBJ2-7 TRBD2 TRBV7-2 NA CASSLRGLAGGREQYF TGTGCCAGCAGCTTAAGAGGACTAGCGGGAGGAAGGGAGCAGTACTTC
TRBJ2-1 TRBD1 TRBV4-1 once CASSNSGGPYNEQFF TGCGCCAGCAGTAATTCAGGGGGCCCCTACAATGAGCAGTTCTTC
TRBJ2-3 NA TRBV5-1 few CASRFGGAGTDTQYF TGCGCCAGCAGGTTTGGGGGGGCCGGCACAGATACGCAGTATTTT
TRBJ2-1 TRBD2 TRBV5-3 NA CARSLYTSGGPPYNEQFF TGTGCCAGAAGCTTATATACTAGCGGGGGCCCCCCCTACAATGAGCAGTTCTTC
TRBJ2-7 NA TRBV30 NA CAWKGGLSYEQYF TGTGCCTGGAAGGGGGGGCTCTCCTACGAGCAGTACTTC
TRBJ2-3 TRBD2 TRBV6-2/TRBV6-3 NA CASSSSILSGSTDTQYF TGTGCCAGCAGCTCCTCCATACTTAGCGGGTCCACAGATACGCAGTATTTT
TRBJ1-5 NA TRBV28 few CASSLLETEYQPQHF TGTGCCAGCAGTTTATTGGAGACCGAATATCAGCCCCAGCATTTT
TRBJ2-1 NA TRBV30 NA CALFRGRVQANEQFF TGTGCCTTATTTCGGGGGAGAGTTCAGGCCAATGAGCAGTTCTTC
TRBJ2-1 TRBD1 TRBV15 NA CATSSGTGGRNEQFF TGTGCCACCAGCAGTGGGACAGGGGGGAGAAATGAGCAGTTCTTC
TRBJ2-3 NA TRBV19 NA CASSIEISDTQYF TGTGCCAGTAGTATAGAAATCTCAGATACGCAGTATTTT
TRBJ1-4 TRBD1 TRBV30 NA CAWSPKRGRSDEKLFF TGTGCCTGGAGTCCCAAGAGGGGGCGATCCGATGAAAAACTGTTTTTT
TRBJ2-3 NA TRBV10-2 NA CASSESTRAFTTDTQYF TGCGCCAGCAGTGAGTCAACGCGGGCCTTTACTACAGATACGCAGTATTTT
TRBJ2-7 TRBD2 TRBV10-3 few CATRWSGGAPSYEQYF TGTGCCACCCGGTGGTCCGGGGGGGCCCCTTCCTACGAGCAGTACTTC
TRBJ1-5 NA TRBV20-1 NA CSASKVMAGANQPQHF TGCAGTGCTAGTAAGGTCATGGCAGGGGCAAATCAGCCCCAGCATTTT
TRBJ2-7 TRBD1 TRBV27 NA CASRTGGDPYEQYF TGTGCCAGTAGGACAGGGGGTGACCCCTACGAGCAGTACTTC
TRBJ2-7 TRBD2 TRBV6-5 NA CASSYSAGESYEQYF TGTGCCAGCAGTTATTCAGCGGGAGAGTCGTACGAGCAGTACTTC
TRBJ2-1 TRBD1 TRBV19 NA CASSPGQYYNEQFF TGTGCCAGTAGTCCGGGACAGTATTACAATGAGCAGTTCTTC
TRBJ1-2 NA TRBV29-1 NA CSGKGGGYGYTF TGCAGCGGCAAAGGGGGTGGGTATGGCTACACCTTC
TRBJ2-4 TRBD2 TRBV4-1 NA CASSQGTSGGSGAKNIQYF TGCGCCAGCAGCCAAGGGACTAGCGGGGGGAGTGGAGCCAAAAACATTCAGTACTTC
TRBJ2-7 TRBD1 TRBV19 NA CASSRLRGQGGGEQYF TGTGCCAGTAGTAGGCTCCGAGGACAGGGAGGAGGAGAGCAGTACTTC
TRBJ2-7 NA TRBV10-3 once CAISESTGAYEQYF TGTGCCATCAGTGAGTCGACGGGTGCCTACGAGCAGTACTTC
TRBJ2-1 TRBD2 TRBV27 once CASSLWGTLAGYNEQFF TGTGCCAGCAGTTTATGGGGGACTTTAGCGGGATACAATGAGCAGTTCTTC
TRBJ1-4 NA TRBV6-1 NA CASSESGVPSLFF TGTGCCAGCAGTGAGTCAGGGGTCCCATCGCTGTTTTTT
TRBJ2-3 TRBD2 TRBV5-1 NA CASRSGTSLASTDTQYF TGCGCCAGCAGATCCGGGACTAGCCTCGCCAGCACAGATACGCAGTATTTT
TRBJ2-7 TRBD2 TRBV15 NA CATSRTSGVTYEQYF TGTGCCACCAGCAGGACTAGCGGGGTAACCTACGAGCAGTACTTC
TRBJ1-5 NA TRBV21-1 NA CASSLTRGGVSNQPQHF TGTGCCAGCAGCCTCACCCGAGGGGGCGTAAGCAATCAGCCCCAGCATTTT
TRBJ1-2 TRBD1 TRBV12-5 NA CASGLTLTGGNYGYTF TGTGCTAGTGGTTTGACACTGACAGGGGGAAACTATGGCTACACCTTC
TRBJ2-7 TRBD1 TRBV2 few CATGQASYEQYF TGTGCCACCGGACAGGCCTCCTACGAGCAGTACTTC
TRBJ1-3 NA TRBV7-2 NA CASSLKGSSGNTIYF TGTGCCAGCAGCTTAAAGGGGTCCTCTGGAAACACCATATATTTT
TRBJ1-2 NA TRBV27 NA CASSLSAGALIGYTF TGTGCCAGCAGTTTATCGGCGGGCGCCCTAATAGGCTACACCTTC
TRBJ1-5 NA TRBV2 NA CASSDWAQLNSNQPQHF TGTGCCAGCAGTGACTGGGCGCAACTCAATAGCAATCAGCCCCAGCATTTT
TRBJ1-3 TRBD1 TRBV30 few CAWDGTGTGNTIYF TGTGCCTGGGATGGGACAGGGACTGGAAACACCATATATTTT
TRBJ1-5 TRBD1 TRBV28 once CASSWGQGRMQPQHF TGTGCCAGCAGCTGGGGACAGGGAAGGATGCAGCCCCAGCATTTT
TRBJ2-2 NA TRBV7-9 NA CASSPPGQGNTGELFF TGTGCCAGCAGCCCCCCGGGCCAGGGGAACACCGGGGAGCTGTTTTTT
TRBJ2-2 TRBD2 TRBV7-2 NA CASSTGTSSYTGELFF TGTGCCAGCAGCACCGGGACTAGCAGTTACACCGGGGAGCTGTTTTTT
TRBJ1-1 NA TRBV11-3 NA CASSLDAGNTEAFF TGTGCCAGCAGCTTAGATGCAGGGAACACTGAAGCTTTCTTT